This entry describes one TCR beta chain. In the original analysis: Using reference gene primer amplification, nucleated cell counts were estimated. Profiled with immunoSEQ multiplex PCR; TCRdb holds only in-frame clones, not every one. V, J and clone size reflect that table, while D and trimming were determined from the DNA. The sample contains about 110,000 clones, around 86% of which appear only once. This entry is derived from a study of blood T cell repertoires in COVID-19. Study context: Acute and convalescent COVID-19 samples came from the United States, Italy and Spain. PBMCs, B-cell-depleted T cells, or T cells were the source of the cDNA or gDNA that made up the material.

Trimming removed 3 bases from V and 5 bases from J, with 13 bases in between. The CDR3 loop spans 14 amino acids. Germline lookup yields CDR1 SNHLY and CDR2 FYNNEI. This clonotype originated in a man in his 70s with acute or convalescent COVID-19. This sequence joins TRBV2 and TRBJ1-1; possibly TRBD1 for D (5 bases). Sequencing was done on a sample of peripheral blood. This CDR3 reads CASSDQLRGTEAFF. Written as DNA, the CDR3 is TGTGCCAGCAGTGATCAACTAAGGGGAACTGAAGCTTTCTTT.